The 13 T cell receptor beta chains presented below share a single source sample, sequenced in a study of blood T cell repertoires in COVID-19. Sequencing used immunoSEQ multiplex PCR; TCRdb keeps in-frame clones, though not all of them. The sample records 85,000 or so clones, nearly 95% being singletons. What was sequenced was peripheral blood. These receptors were obtained from a human donor with active COVID-19. The donor label of this sample is uncertain.

The V and J genes are TRBV10-2 and TRBJ2-1; maybe TRBD2 (6 bases). The CDR3 has 14 residues. Per the germline V gene, CDR1 is WSHSY and CDR2 is SAAADI. V was clipped by 4 bases and J by 10 bases, with 17 bases between them. CDR3 coding DNA: TGCGCCAGCAGTGTAGGCGGGGCCCTTGGAGAGCAGTTCTTC. Its translation is CASSVGGALGEQFF.

The chain combines TRBV5-1 with TRBJ2-3, with D maybe TRBD1 (5 bases). Trimming took 6 bases from V and 1 from J, leaving 21 bases between them. There are 17 residues in the CDR3. The germline CDR1 and CDR2 sequences are SGHRS and YFSETQ. The CDR3 nucleotides are TGCGCCAGCACCAAGAACTCACCGCCCAGGGGCACAGATACGCAGTATTTT. Translating it yields CASTKNSPPRGTDTQYF.

The V and J genes are TRBV2 and TRBJ2-7, with 10 bases fitting TRBD2. The CDR3 runs to 17 residues. The germline CDR1 and CDR2 sequences are SNHLY and FYNNEI. J lost 2 bases, V lost 7 bases, and 14 bases had no gene match. In nucleotides, the CDR3 is TGTGCCAGCAAGAGGCTAGCGGGAGAAACCCGCCCCTACGAGCAGTACTTC. Its translation: CASKRLAGETRPYEQYF. The complete variable domain, with remaining parts taken from reference TRBV2 and TRBJ2-7, reads EPEVTQTPSHQVTQMGQEVILRCVPISNHLYFYWYRQILGQKVEFLVSFYNNEISEKSEIFDDQFSVERPDGSNFTLKIRSTKLEDSAMYFCASKRLAGETRPYEQYFGPGTRLTVT.

CDR3: CASSLMGSSYEQYF. CDR3 in DNA: TGCGCCAGCAGCTTGATGGGGAGCTCCTACGAGCAGTACTTC. This rearrangement joins TRBV5-1 to TRBJ2-7; D perhaps matches TRBD2 (5 bases). CDR1 and CDR2 from the germline V gene are SGHRS and YFSETQ. The CDR3 spans 14 residues. V was trimmed by 1 base and J by 0 bases, leaving 8 bases between them.

This rearrangement joins TRBV5-1 to TRBJ1-4, with 9 bases aligning to TRBD1. V was clipped by 4 bases and J by 7 bases; unmatched bases: 5. Germline V gives CDR1 SGHRS, CDR2 YFSETQ. The CDR3 length is 14 residues. CDR3 amino acids: CASSPGTGFEKLFF. The CDR3 DNA reads TGCGCCAGCAGCCCTGGGACAGGGTTTGAAAAACTGTTTTTT.

The rearrangement uses TRBV2 and TRBJ2-7; 9 nucleotides line up with TRBD2. The J segment lost 7 bases and the V segment lost 6 bases, leaving 13 bases of the junction unmatched. The CDR3 consists of 15 residues. CDR1 is SNHLY, CDR2 FYNNEI, per germline. The CDR3 spells CASRGAIAGVGEQYF. The CDR3, as DNA: TGTGCCAGCAGAGGGGCTATAGCGGGAGTGGGGGAGCAGTACTTC.

This rearrangement joins TRBV9 to TRBJ2-1; D is perhaps TRBD1 (5 bases). V lost 4 bases and J lost 5, with 13 bases in between. Germline loops: CDR1 SGDLS, CDR2 YYNGEE. The CDR3 loop spans 14 amino acids. CDR3 sequence reads: CASSPRTRDNEQFF. CDR3 DNA sequence: TGTGCCAGCAGCCCAAGGACACGGGACAATGAGCAGTTCTTC.

This chain uses TRBV25-1 with TRBJ1-6, with unresolved D. Germline V gene sequence: CDR1 MGHDK, CDR2 SYGVNS. Trimming cost V 3 bases and J 6 bases, with 6 bases left between them. CDR3 length equals 13 residues. CDR3 nucleotide sequence: TGTGCCAGCAGTGACCCAGTTAATTCACCCCTCCACTTT. Protein sequence: CASSDPVNSPLHF.

V usage is TRBV6-5 and J usage is TRBJ2-2; 12 bases are a match to TRBD2. Germline CDR1 MNHEY, CDR2 SVGAGI. This CDR3 has 14 residues. J lost 4 bases, V lost 8 bases, and 2 bases had no gene match. CDR3 coding DNA: TGTGCCAGCCGGACTAGCGGGACCACCGGGGAGCTGTTTTTT. It translates to CASRTSGTTGELFF.

The V gene is TRBV9, the J gene TRBJ2-1; D perhaps matches TRBD2 (5 bases). This CDR3 has 15 amino acids. Trimming pared 0 bases from V and 5 bases from J, leaving 12 bases between. Per the germline V gene, CDR1 is SGDLS and CDR2 is YYNGEE. The CDR3 DNA follows: TGTGCCAGCAGCGTAGTGCCGGCGGGCAACAATGAGCAGTTCTTC. It encodes CASSVVPAGNNEQFF.

This chain links TRBV3-1 (or the pseudogene TRBV3-2) with TRBJ2-2; TRBD2 matches 8 bases. V lost 6 bases to trimming and J lost 1 base; unmatched junction nucleotides: 7. There are 16 residues in the CDR3. CDR1 LGHDT and CDR2 YNNKEL come from the germline V gene (reference sequence). Here the CDR3 reads CASRELSGRNTGELFF. DNA of the CDR3: TGTGCCAGCAGGGAATTAAGCGGGAGGAACACCGGGGAGCTGTTTTTT.

The chain uses TRBV7-9 and TRBJ2-5, with TRBD1 identical over 7 bases. V was pared by 2 bases and J by 6 bases, with 6 bases of the junction left unmatched. Germline-derived CDR1 and CDR2 are SEHNR and FQNEAQ (reference sequence). This CDR3 has 14 residues. CDR3 DNA: TGTGCCAGCAGCTTATACAGGGGCGAAAAGACCCAGTACTTC. Translation: CASSLYRGEKTQYF. Together with reference TRBV7-9 and TRBJ2-5, the CDR3 gives the full variable domain: DTGVSQNPRHKITKRGQNVTFRCDPISEHNRLYWYRQTLGQGPEFLTYFQNEAQLEKSRLLSDRFSAERPKGSFSTLEIQRTEQGDSAMYLCASSLYRGEKTQYFGPGTRLLVL.

The V call is TRBV15, the J call TRBJ1-4; 9 bases match TRBD1. This CDR3 has 16 amino acids. The V and J ends lost 0 bases and 7 bases, in that order; junction bases with no gene match: 6. Germline lookup yields CDR1 LNHNV and CDR2 YYDKDF (reference sequence). The CDR3 protein is CATSRDSTGGGEKLFF. CDR3 nucleotides: TGTGCCACCAGCAGAGATTCGACAGGGGGAGGTGAAAAACTGTTTTTT.